Each of the 30 T cell receptor beta chains below was sequenced from the same sample in a study of a mutant IDH1 vaccine in newly diagnosed glioma. TCRdb keeps only in-frame clones here, not all; method: immunoSEQ multiplex PCR. The profile shows tens of thousands of clones, almost 85% of them singletons. Regarding time point: baseline, week 1 (first vaccination visit). Treatment here: pre-vaccination baseline after standard-of-care therapy. The input for sequencing was PBMCs, taken from a glioma patient treated with radiotherapy, temozolomide or both. Receptor source: a man aged 30 to 45 with glioma.

V usage is TRBV9 and J usage is TRBJ1-1; a weak D match, TRBD1 (5 bases). The CDR3 totals 14 residues. The germline V gene has CDR1 SGDLS and CDR2 YYNGEE. V was cut by 4 bases and J by 3 bases, with 13 bases left in between. CDR3 loop: CASSPRVEDTEAFF. As DNA, the CDR3 is TGTGCCAGCAGCCCCAGGGTCGAAGACACTGAAGCTTTCTTT. Full variable domain (missing parts from reference TRBV9 and TRBJ1-1): DSGVTQTPKHLITATGQRVTLRCSPRSGDLSVYWYQQSLDQGLQFLIQYYNGEERAKGNILERFSAQQFPDLHSELNLSSLELGDSALYFCASSPRVEDTEAFFGQGTRLTVV.

V is TRBV7-9 and J is TRBJ2-6, with unresolved D. The CDR3 is 15 residues long. The germline CDR1 and CDR2 sequences are SEHNR and FQNEAQ (reference sequence). Between the trimmed V and J ends, which lost 2 bases and 0 bases, there was a span of 5 bases. CDR3 loop: CASSLRSSGANVLTF. CDR3 sequence (DNA): TGTGCCAGCAGCTTAAGGAGCTCTGGGGCCAACGTCCTGACTTTC.

This clone has just a few counts. J is TRBJ1-1 and V is TRBV7-9, with D unresolved. Germline lookup yields CDR1 SEHNR and CDR2 FQNEAQ (reference sequence). Trimming pared 4 bases from V and 7 bases from J, leaving 10 bases between. The length of the CDR3 is 12 residues. The CDR3 coding sequence is TGTGCCAGCAGCTATAGCGAGGGTGAAGCTTTCTTT. The encoded protein is CASSYSEGEAFF.

This chain links TRBV5-1 with TRBJ2-5, with 10 bases aligning to TRBD2. Looked up from germline, CDR1 is SGHRS and CDR2 is YFSETQ. The CDR3 sequence is 15 residues long. Losses at the gene ends were 5 bases for V and 5 bases for J; bases not matched to a gene: 9. CDR3 loop: CASRIPSGSGETQYF. The CDR3 coding sequence is TGCGCCAGCAGAATCCCTAGCGGGAGTGGTGAGACCCAGTACTTC.

The chain combines TRBV11-2 with TRBJ2-6, with TRBD2 matching over 13 bases. The trim removed 7 bases at V and 4 bases at J, leaving 10 bases unmatched. The CDR3 covers 18 residues. Germline loops: CDR1 SGHAT, CDR2 FQNNGV. CDR3 bases: TGTGCCAGCATCCTAACTAGCGGGAGGGTGTCAGGGGCCAACGTCCTGACTTTC. It is translated as CASILTSGRVSGANVLTF.

The V gene is TRBV6-5, the J gene TRBJ1-5, with unresolved D. V lost 7 bases to trimming and J lost 5 bases, with 9 bases between them. CDR1 and CDR2 (germline): MNHEY, SVGAGI. This CDR3 is built from 12 residues. CDR3 bases: TGTGCCAGCAAAAGTGGGGATCAGCCCCAGCATTTT. Translating it yields CASKSGDQPQHF.

The chain is built from TRBV5-1 and TRBJ2-1; 12 positions agree with TRBD2. The V gene's germline CDR1 is SGHRS and CDR2 YFSETQ. CDR3 length equals 16 residues. The V segment lost 4 bases and the J segment 5 bases; nucleotides outside the gene matches: 7. Written as DNA, the CDR3 is TGCGCCAGCAGCATCCTGACTAGCGGGAGCGACAATGAGCAGTTCTTC. Protein sequence: CASSILTSGSDNEQFF.

Written as DNA, the CDR3 is TGTGCCAGTAGGGTCGGCTACACCTTC. Protein: CASRVGYTF. The V gene is TRBV19, the J gene TRBJ1-2; D unclear. Germline V lookup: CDR1 LNHDA, CDR2 SQIVND (reference sequence). The CDR3 sequence is 9 residues long. Trimming took 6 bases from V and 8 from J, leaving 4 bases between them.

The chain couples TRBV5-6 to TRBJ2-5, with TRBD2 matching over 7 bases. CDR3 length: 14 residues. CDR1 is SGHDT and CDR2 is YYEEEE in the germline V gene. V lost 3 bases to trimming and J lost 3 bases; unmatched junction nucleotides: 5. The CDR3 DNA reads as TGTGCCAGCAGCTCGGGGAGGGCAGAAGAGACCCAGTACTTC. This gives the protein CASSSGRAEETQYF.

CDR3 in amino acids: CASSQDLPWTRTIQETQYF. The CDR3 nucleotides are TGTGCCAGCAGCCAAGATCTACCTTGGACTAGGACAATCCAAGAGACCCAGTACTTC. The chain links TRBV4-2 to TRBJ2-5; 7 nucleotides align to TRBD2. Trimming cost V 0 bases and J 1 base; bases outside gene matches: 14. CDR1 is LGHNA and CDR2 is YNFKEQ in the germline V gene. The CDR3 extends over 19 amino acids.

V gene TRBV6-5 combines with J gene TRBJ1-4; no definite D call. The CDR3 is 15 amino acids. Per the germline V gene, CDR1 is MNHEY and CDR2 is SVGAGI. V lost 6 bases and J 10 bases, leaving 21 bases between the germline ends. The CDR3 sequence: CASSPGVVFVGKLFF. The CDR3 nucleotides read TGTGCCAGCAGCCCCGGCGTGGTGTTCGTGGGAAAACTGTTTTTT.

The sample holds a few counts of this clone. V gene TRBV30 combines with J gene TRBJ2-1; D is ambiguous. Germline CDR1 reads GTSNPN; CDR2 reads SVGIG (reference sequence). With 0 bases removed from V and 4 bases from J, the gap between germline ends came to 10 bases. The CDR3 consists of 14 residues. CDR3 sequence reads: CAWSVGRIYNEQFF. For the CDR3, the DNA is TGTGCCTGGAGTGTTGGCAGGATATACAATGAGCAGTTCTTC.

The V and J genes are TRBV13 and TRBJ1-5; D is perhaps TRBD1 (6 bases). There are 14 residues in the CDR3. Trimming stripped 6 bases from V and 3 bases from J, with 12 bases between. CDR1 and CDR2 (germline): PRHDT, FYEKMQ (reference sequence). This CDR3 reads CASRAGASNQPQHF. For the CDR3, the DNA is TGTGCCAGCAGGGCAGGGGCTTCCAATCAGCCCCAGCATTTT.

The chain carries TRBV4-1 and TRBJ2-3, with D uncertain. The CDR3 totals 15 residues. V was pared by 4 bases and J by 2 bases, with 13 bases between. The V gene's germline CDR1 is MGHRA and CDR2 YSYEKL. Written as DNA, the CDR3 is TGCGCCAGCAGCCGCGGTCGGGCTCCCACAGATACGCAGTATTTT. Translation gives CASSRGRAPTDTQYF.

The V and J genes are TRBV5-1 and TRBJ2-1, with D hard to call. CDR1 is SGHRS, CDR2 YFSETQ, per germline. The CDR3 has 15 residues. Trimming took off 1 base at V and 1 base at J, with 9 bases between the two ends. The CDR3 here is CASSLLNPSYNEQFF. CDR3 coding DNA: TGCGCCAGCAGCTTGTTAAACCCTTCCTACAATGAGCAGTTCTTC.

This chain links TRBV14 with TRBJ2-5, with 8 bases identical to TRBD1. Germline CDR1 reads SGHDN; CDR2 reads FVKESK. This CDR3 spans 16 amino acids. Trimming cost V 0 bases and J 2 bases; bases outside gene matches: 5. The CDR3 protein is CASSQEAGTGQETQYF. The CDR3 DNA is TGTGCCAGCAGCCAAGAGGCCGGGACAGGACAAGAGACCCAGTACTTC. Looking up the rest from reference TRBV14 and TRBJ2-5 gives the full variable domain: EAGVTQFPSHSVIEKGQTVTLRCDPISGHDNLYWYRRVMGKEIKFLLHFVKESKQDESGMPNNRFLAERTGGTYSTLKVQPAELEDSGVYFCASSQEAGTGQETQYFGPGTRLLVL.

This clone was counted a single time. The chain joins TRBV19 to TRBJ2-2; 11 nucleotides match TRBD1. The V segment lost 6 bases and the J segment 4 bases; nucleotides outside the gene matches: 4. Looked up from germline, CDR1 is LNHDA and CDR2 is SQIVND (reference sequence). The CDR3 spans 15 residues. In DNA, the CDR3 is TGTGCCAGTAGGACCGGGACAGGGGGCACCGGGGAGCTGTTTTTT. Translation: CASRTGTGGTGELFF. The whole variable domain, remainder taken from reference TRBV19 and TRBJ2-2, is DGGITQSPKYLFRKEGQNVTLSCEQNLNHDAMYWYRQDPGQGLRLIYYSQIVNDFQKGDIAEGYSVSREKKESFPLTVTSAQKNPTAFYLCASRTGTGGTGELFFGEGSRLTVL.

V usage is TRBV4-3 and J usage is TRBJ1-5, with D unresolved. This CDR3 region has 15 residues. The germline V and J ends were trimmed by 0 bases and 6 bases, with 12 bases remaining between them. CDR1 and CDR2 from the germline V gene are LGHNA and YSLEER. CDR3 residues: CASSQDLGFRQPQHF. The CDR3 DNA sequence: TGCGCCAGCAGCCAAGATTTAGGTTTTCGTCAGCCCCAGCATTTT.

The chain carries TRBV30 and TRBJ2-3; D ambiguous. CDR1 is GTSNPN, CDR2 SVGIG, per germline (reference sequence). The length of the CDR3 is 12 residues. The V end was cut by 5 bases, the J end by 3 bases, with 9 bases between. CDR3 bases: TGTGCCTGGTCGGTGGGTACAGATACGCAGTATTTT. This translates into CAWSVGTDTQYF.

This clone was observed once. The CDR3 here is CASSPTTANTEAFF. The CDR3 DNA is TGCGCCAGCAGCCCTACGACGGCGAACACTGAAGCTTTCTTT. The V call is TRBV5-1, the J call TRBJ1-1, with unresolved D. V lost 4 bases and J lost 1, with 11 bases in between. The CDR3 contains 14 residues. Germline CDR1 SGHRS, CDR2 YFSETQ.

This clone was detected only a few times. V is TRBV30 and J is TRBJ1-1; D is uncertain. Between the trimmed V and J ends, which lost 0 bases and 5 bases, there was a span of 10 bases. The CDR3 sequence is 13 residues long. Germline-derived CDR1 and CDR2 are GTSNPN and SVGIG (reference sequence). CDR3 sequence reads: CAWSVVAATEAFF. CDR3 in DNA: TGTGCCTGGAGTGTTGTGGCGGCGACTGAAGCTTTCTTT.

The chain is built from TRBV4-1 and TRBJ2-7; 12 bases fit TRBD1. The CDR3 extends over 16 amino acids. Germline V gene lookup returns CDR1 MGHRA and CDR2 YSYEKL. The trim removed 4 bases at V and 5 bases at J, leaving 9 bases unmatched. The CDR3 reads CASSRLPGQGADEQYF. CDR3 nucleotides: TGCGCCAGCAGCCGTCTCCCGGGACAGGGGGCCGACGAGCAGTACTTC.

The V call is TRBV7-9, the J call TRBJ2-5; 8 bases match TRBD1. Germline CDR1 and CDR2: SEHNR and FQNEAQ (reference sequence). V trimming: 5 bases; J trimming: 5 bases; junction bases outside the gene matches: 1. CDR3 length equals 12 residues. CDR3 DNA: TGTGCCAGCAGCCGGGACAGGGAGACCCAGTACTTC. This gives the protein CASSRDRETQYF.

This clone was seen just once. The chain is built from TRBV7-9 and TRBJ2-7; tentative D call: TRBD2 (5 bases). Germline lookup yields CDR1 SEHNR and CDR2 FQNEAQ (reference sequence). V lost 5 bases and J lost 2, with 13 bases in between. This CDR3 is 14 amino acids long. This CDR3 reads CASSPPGNPYEQYF. CDR3 sequence (DNA): TGTGCCAGCAGCCCACCGGGAAACCCCTACGAGCAGTACTTC.

This clone was recorded once. The rearrangement uses TRBV11-2 and TRBJ1-3; no definite D call. This CDR3 contains 14 residues. Germline V CDR1 and CDR2: SGHAT, FQNNGV. Trimming left V 6 bases short and J 4 bases short, with 13 bases between. CDR3 region: CASRPASGGNTIYF. CDR3 sequence (DNA): TGTGCCAGCAGACCCGCAAGTGGGGGAAACACCATATATTTT.

This chain uses TRBV7-4 with TRBJ1-4; TRBD1 might be the D (5 bases). V was shortened by 5 bases and J by 6 bases, with 19 bases between the two germline ends. This CDR3 contains 16 residues. Germline V CDR1 and CDR2: SGHVT, SQSDAQ. The CDR3 protein is CASSPSMGLGHEKLFF. The CDR3 bases are TGTGCCAGCAGCCCCTCTATGGGACTAGGACATGAAAAACTGTTTTTT. Filled out from reference TRBV7-4 and TRBJ1-4, the complete variable domain reads GAGVSQSPRYKVAKRGRDVALRCDSISGHVTLYWYRQTLGQGSEVLTYSQSDAQRDKSGRPSGRFSAERPERSVSTLKIQRTEQGDSAVYLCASSPSMGLGHEKLFFGSGTQLSVL.

The CDR3 nucleotides are TGTGCCAGCAGCGGCGCAGGGGAAACTCTTCAAGAGACCCAGTACTTC. It specifies CASSGAGETLQETQYF. The J gene is TRBJ2-5, the V gene TRBV5-6; D might be TRBD1 (6 bases). Germline V gives CDR1 SGHDT, CDR2 YYEEEE. This CDR3 spans 16 amino acids. V lost 4 bases, J lost 2 bases, and 18 bases lay in between.

The rearrangement links TRBV19 to TRBJ2-1; 8 bases map to TRBD2. The J segment lost 4 bases and the V segment lost 3 bases, leaving 11 bases of the junction unmatched. The V gene's germline CDR1 is LNHDA and CDR2 SQIVND (reference sequence). CDR3 length equals 17 residues. CDR3 sequence: CASSIIGGGPHYNEQFF. The CDR3 DNA sequence: TGTGCCAGTAGTATCATAGGCGGGGGGCCTCATTACAATGAGCAGTTCTTC. The full variable domain, with the rest looked up from reference TRBV19 and TRBJ2-1, is DGGITQSPKYLFRKEGQNVTLSCEQNLNHDAMYWYRQDPGQGLRLIYYSQIVNDFQKGDIAEGYSVSREKKESFPLTVTSAQKNPTAFYLCASSIIGGGPHYNEQFFGPGTRLTVL.

The chain links TRBV9 to TRBJ1-4; D is undetermined. The CDR3 is 14 amino acids. The V end was cut by 0 bases, the J end by 7 bases, with 10 bases between. Germline V gives CDR1 SGDLS, CDR2 YYNGEE. The CDR3 loop reads CASSVAGVGEKLFF. In DNA, the CDR3 is TGTGCCAGCAGCGTAGCCGGGGTCGGTGAAAAACTGTTTTTT.

This rearrangement joins TRBV7-2 to TRBJ2-1; D possibly corresponds to TRBD1 (5 bases). Trimming removed 3 bases at V and 2 bases at J, with 11 bases between. Germline V CDR1 and CDR2: SGHTA, FQGNSA. This CDR3 contains 15 residues. The CDR3 DNA sequence: TGTGCCAGCAGCTTGCAGGGTATCGCCTACAATGAGCAGTTCTTC. It encodes CASSLQGIAYNEQFF.